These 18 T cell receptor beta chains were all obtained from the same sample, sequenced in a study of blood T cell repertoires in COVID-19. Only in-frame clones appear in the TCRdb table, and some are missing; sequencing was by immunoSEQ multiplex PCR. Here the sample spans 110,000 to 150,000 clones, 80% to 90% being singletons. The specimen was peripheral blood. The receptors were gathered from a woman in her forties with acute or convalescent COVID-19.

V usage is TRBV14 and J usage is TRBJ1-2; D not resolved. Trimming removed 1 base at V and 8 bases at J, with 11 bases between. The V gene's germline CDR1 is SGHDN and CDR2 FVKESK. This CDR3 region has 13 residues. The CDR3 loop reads CASSQVPGVGYTF. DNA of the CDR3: TGTGCCAGCAGCCAAGTGCCGGGAGTGGGCTACACCTTC. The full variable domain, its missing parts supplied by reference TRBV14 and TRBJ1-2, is EAGVTQFPSHSVIEKGQTVTLRCDPISGHDNLYWYRRVMGKEIKFLLHFVKESKQDESGMPNNRFLAERTGGTYSTLKVQPAELEDSGVYFCASSQVPGVGYTFGSGTRLTVV.

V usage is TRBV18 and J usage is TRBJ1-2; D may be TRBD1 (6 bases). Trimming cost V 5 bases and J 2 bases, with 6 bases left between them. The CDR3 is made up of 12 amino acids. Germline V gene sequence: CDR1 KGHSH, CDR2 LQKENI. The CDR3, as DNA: TGTGCCAGCTCAGGACAGAACTATGGCTACACCTTC. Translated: CASSGQNYGYTF.

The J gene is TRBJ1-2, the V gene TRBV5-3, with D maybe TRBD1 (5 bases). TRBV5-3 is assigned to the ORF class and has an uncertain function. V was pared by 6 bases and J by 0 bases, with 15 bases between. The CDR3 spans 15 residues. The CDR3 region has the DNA TGTGCCAGAACCCTGGTGGGGCTTACTAACTATGGCTACACCTTC. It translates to CARTLVGLTNYGYTF.

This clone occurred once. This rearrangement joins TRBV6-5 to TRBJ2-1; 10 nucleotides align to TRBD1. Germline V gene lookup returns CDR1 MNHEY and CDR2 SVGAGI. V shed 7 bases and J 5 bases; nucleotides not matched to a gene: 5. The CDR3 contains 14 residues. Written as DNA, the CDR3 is TGTGCCAGCATCCGGACAGGGGGGCACAATGAGCAGTTCTTC. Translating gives CASIRTGGHNEQFF.

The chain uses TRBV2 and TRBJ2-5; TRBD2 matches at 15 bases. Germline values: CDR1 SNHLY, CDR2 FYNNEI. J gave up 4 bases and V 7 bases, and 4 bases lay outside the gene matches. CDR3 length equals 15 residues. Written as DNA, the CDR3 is TGTGCCAGCAAAGAGGGACTAGCGGGAGGAGAGACCCAGTACTTC. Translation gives CASKEGLAGGETQYF.

CDR3 sequence: CASGIAGGIAQETQYF. The CDR3 coding sequence is TGTGCCAGCGGAATAGCGGGAGGGATTGCCCAAGAGACCCAGTACTTC. The chain links TRBV3-1 (or the pseudogene TRBV3-2) to TRBJ2-5, with 11 bases fitting TRBD2. The trim removed 8 bases at V and 1 base at J, leaving 9 bases unmatched. There are 16 residues in the CDR3. In germline, CDR1 is LGHDT, CDR2 YNNKEL (reference sequence).

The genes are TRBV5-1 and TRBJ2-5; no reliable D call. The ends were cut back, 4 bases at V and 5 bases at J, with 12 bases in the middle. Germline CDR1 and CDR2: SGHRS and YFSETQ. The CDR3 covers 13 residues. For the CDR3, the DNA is TGCGCCAGCAGCACCGAGATCAGGGAGACCCAGTACTTC. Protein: CASSTEIRETQYF.

This chain's CDR3 is CAWTVGTVNSPLHF. CDR3 sequence (DNA): TGTGCCTGGACTGTAGGGACAGTGAATTCACCCCTCCACTTT. The chain is built from TRBV30 and TRBJ1-6; TRBD1 aligns across 7 bases. With V trimmed by 4 bases and J by 7 bases, 7 bases remained unmatched. CDR1 is GTSNPN and CDR2 is SVGIG in the germline V gene (reference sequence). The length of the CDR3 is 14 residues.

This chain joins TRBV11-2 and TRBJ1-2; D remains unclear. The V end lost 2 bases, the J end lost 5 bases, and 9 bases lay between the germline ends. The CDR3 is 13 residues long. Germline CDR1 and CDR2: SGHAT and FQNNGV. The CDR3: CASSLSPLYGYTF. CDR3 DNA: TGTGCCAGCAGCTTATCCCCCCTGTATGGCTACACCTTC.

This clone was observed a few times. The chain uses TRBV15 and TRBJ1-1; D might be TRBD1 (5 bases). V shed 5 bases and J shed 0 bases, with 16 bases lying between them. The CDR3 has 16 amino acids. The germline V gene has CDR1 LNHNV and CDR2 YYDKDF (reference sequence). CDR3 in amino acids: CATSPAGGRVNTEAFF. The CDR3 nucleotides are TGTGCCACCAGCCCAGCCGGGGGGAGAGTGAACACTGAAGCTTTCTTT.

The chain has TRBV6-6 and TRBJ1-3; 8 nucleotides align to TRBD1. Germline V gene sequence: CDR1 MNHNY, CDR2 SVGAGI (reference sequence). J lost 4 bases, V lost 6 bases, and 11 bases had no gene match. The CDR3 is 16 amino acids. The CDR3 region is CASRAIQGAYGNTIYF. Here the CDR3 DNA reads TGTGCCAGCAGGGCCATTCAGGGGGCGTACGGAAACACCATATATTTT.

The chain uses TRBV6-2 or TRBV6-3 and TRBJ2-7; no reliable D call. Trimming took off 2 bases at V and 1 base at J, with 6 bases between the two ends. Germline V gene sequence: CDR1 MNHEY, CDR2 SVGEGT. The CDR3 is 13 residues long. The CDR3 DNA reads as TGTGCCAGCAGTTACCAGAAATCCTACGAGCAGTACTTC. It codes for CASSYQKSYEQYF.

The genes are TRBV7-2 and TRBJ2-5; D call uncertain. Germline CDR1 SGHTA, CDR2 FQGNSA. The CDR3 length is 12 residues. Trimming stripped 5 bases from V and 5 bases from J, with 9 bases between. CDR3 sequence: CASSRSRETQYF. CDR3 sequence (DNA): TGTGCCAGCAGCCGCTCGAGGGAGACCCAGTACTTC.

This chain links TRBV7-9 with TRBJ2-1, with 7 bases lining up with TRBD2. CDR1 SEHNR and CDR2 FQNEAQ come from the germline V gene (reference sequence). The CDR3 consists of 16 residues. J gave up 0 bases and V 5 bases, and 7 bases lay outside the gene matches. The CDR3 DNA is TGTGCCAGCAGCCTGGGAGGGAGCCGCTCCTACAATGAGCAGTTCTTC. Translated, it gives CASSLGGSRSYNEQFF.

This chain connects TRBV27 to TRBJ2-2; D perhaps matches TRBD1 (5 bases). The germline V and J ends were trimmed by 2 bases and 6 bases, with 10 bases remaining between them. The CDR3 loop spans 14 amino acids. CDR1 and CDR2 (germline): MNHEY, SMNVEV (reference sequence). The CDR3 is CASSLGRVAGELFF. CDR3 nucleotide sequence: TGTGCCAGCAGTTTAGGCAGGGTTGCCGGGGAGCTGTTTTTT.

CDR3 sequence (DNA): TGTGCCAGCAGTTATACGTCGGGGGGCGCGTATGGCTACACCTTC. Translated, it gives CASSYTSGGAYGYTF. The chain combines TRBV27 with TRBJ1-2; tentatively, D is TRBD1 (6 bases). The V gene lost 4 bases and the J gene lost 5 bases, with 17 bases spanning the gap. From germline, CDR1 is MNHEY and CDR2 SMNVEV (reference sequence). The CDR3 loop spans 15 amino acids.

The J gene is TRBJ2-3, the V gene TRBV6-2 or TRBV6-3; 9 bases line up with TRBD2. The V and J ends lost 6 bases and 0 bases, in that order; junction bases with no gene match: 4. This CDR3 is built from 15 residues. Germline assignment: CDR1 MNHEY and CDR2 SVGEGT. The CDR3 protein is CASSLTSGSTDTQYF. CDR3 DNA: TGTGCCAGCAGCTTAACTAGCGGGAGCACAGATACGCAGTATTTT.

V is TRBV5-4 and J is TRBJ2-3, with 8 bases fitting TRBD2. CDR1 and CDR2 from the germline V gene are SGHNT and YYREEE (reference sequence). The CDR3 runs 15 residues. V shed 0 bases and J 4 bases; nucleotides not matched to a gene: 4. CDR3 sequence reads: CASSLGLAGADTQYF. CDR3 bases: TGTGCCAGCAGCTTGGGTCTAGCGGGCGCAGATACGCAGTATTTT.